This is a list of T cell receptor beta chains from one sample in a study of ipilimumab plus nivolumab after autologous stem cell transplantation. Clones were read by immunoSEQ multiplex PCR, and TCRdb kept only the in-frame ones, dropping some. The table shows fewer than 95,000 clones, with nearly 85% occurring only once. The starting material was PBMCs, obtained in a trial of ipilimumab plus nivolumab as post-transplant consolidation. The receptors were gathered from a male donor with diffuse large B-cell lymphoma. The CDR3 runs from the conserved cysteine through the conserved F or W. The order of the fields is D gene, J gene, clone size, V gene, CDR3 DNA, CDR3 protein. D genes are given only for firm matches. Only part of the rows carry a size: once, few, many, or a class if the clone is expanded.

TRBD1 | TRBJ2-2 | - | TRBV2 | TGTGCCAGCAACCCGGACAGGGGGAGAACCGGGGAGCTGTTTTTT | CASNPDRGRTGELFF
TRBD1 | TRBJ1-1 | - | TRBV7-9 | TGTGCCAGCAGCCCACAAGGACAGGGTTTCACTGAAGCTTTCTTT | CASSPQGQGFTEAFF
- | TRBJ1-2 | - | TRBV7-8 | TGTGCCAGCAGCTTAGGACGGCAATATGGCTACACCTTC | CASSLGRQYGYTF
- | TRBJ2-5 | - | TRBV7-9 | TGTGCCAGCAGTTTATCTACAGGGCCCGAAGAGACCCAGTACTTC | CASSLSTGPEETQYF
TRBD2 | TRBJ2-7 | few | TRBV5-1 | TGCGCCAGCAGCTTGGGAGCTAGCGGGGGGATCGACGAGCAGTACTTC | CASSLGASGGIDEQYF
- | TRBJ1-1 | - | TRBV29-1 | TGCAGCGTTGAAGATGCTTCCGGACAGTTTGAAGCTTTCTTT | CSVEDASGQFEAFF
TRBD2 | TRBJ2-5 | - | TRBV5-1 | TGCGCCAGCAGCCTCGAACTAGCGGGGGCCAACCAAGAGACCCAGTACTTC | CASSLELAGANQETQYF
- | TRBJ1-1 | - | TRBV30 | TGTGCCTGGAGTCGCGGACTGACCCCTCCGAACACTGAAGCTTTCTTT | CAWSRGLTPPNTEAFF
- | TRBJ2-3 | - | TRBV18 | TGTGCCAGCTCACCCGAACGGGATACGCAGTATTTT | CASSPERDTQYF
- | TRBJ1-1 | - | TRBV6-5 | TGTGCCAGCAGCCAGGGTGCGAGAACGCCTGAAGCTTTCTTT | CASSQGARTPEAFF
- | TRBJ1-4 | - | TRBV11-2 | TGTGCCAGCAGCTTGGCTCGGGAAAAACTGTTTTTT | CASSLAREKLFF
- | TRBJ1-2 | - | TRBV25-1 | TGTGCCAGCAGTGGACAGGCAACTAACTATGGCTACACCTTC | CASSGQATNYGYTF
TRBD1 | TRBJ1-3 | - | TRBV2 | TGTGCCAGCAGTGAGCCGGGACAGGGAAACACCATATATTTT | CASSEPGQGNTIYF
- | TRBJ2-5 | - | TRBV4-1 | TGCGCCAGCAGCCAAGATCAAAGAGGGGCTGGGGGGGAGACCCAGTACTTC | CASSQDQRGAGGETQYF
- | TRBJ2-5 | once | TRBV6-1 | TGTGCCAGCGACTGGGCAGGAGAAGAGACCCAGTACTTC | CASDWAGEETQYF
- | TRBJ1-6 | few | TRBV10-3 | TGTGCCATCAGTGAGAATGCAGGGACCGATTCACCCCTCCACTTT | CAISENAGTDSPLHF
- | TRBJ2-5 | - | TRBV5-1 | TGCGCCAGCAGCTTGGGGGGGCCCCCTCGAGAGACCCAGTACTTC | CASSLGGPPRETQYF
- | TRBJ1-3 | - | TRBV6-1 | TGTGCCAGCAGTGAAGTTGGTATCTCTGGAAACACCATATATTTT | CASSEVGISGNTIYF
TRBD1 | TRBJ1-4 | - | TRBV5-6 | TGTGCCAGCAGCTCTCCCCGGACAGGGGGCCGTGAAAAACTGTTTTTT | CASSSPRTGGREKLFF
- | TRBJ2-1 | - | TRBV12-1 | TGTGCCAGCAGCTTTTCTAGCGGGGCGTACAATGAGCAGTTCTTC | CASSFSSGAYNEQFF
- | TRBJ2-2 | once | TRBV11-2 | TGTGCCAGCAGCTTCTCAGGCGGGGAGCTGTTTTTT | CASSFSGGELFF
TRBD1 | TRBJ1-1 | - | TRBV5-1 | TGCGCCAGCAGCCGGGTGACAGGGCACACTGAAGCTTTCTTT | CASSRVTGHTEAFF
TRBD1 | TRBJ2-5 | - | TRBV7-9 | TGTGCCAGCAGCTTGGGGACAGCACAGTACCAAGAGACCCAGTACTTC | CASSLGTAQYQETQYF
TRBD2 | TRBJ2-4 | - | TRBV18 | TGTGCCAGCTCACCAAGGGGGTCGACTAGCGGGGTAGCCAAAAACATTCAGTACTTC | CASSPRGSTSGVAKNIQYF
- | TRBJ1-6 | - | TRBV18 | TGTGCCAGCTCAAGGTCTGATTATTCACCCCTCCACTTT | CASSRSDYSPLHF
- | TRBJ2-1 | few | TRBV27 | TGTGCCAGGGATTCCATGGCCCAGAGACGGTATTGTGAGCAGTTCTTC | CARDSMAQRRYCEQFF
- | TRBJ1-2 | - | TRBV20-1 | TGCAGTGCTCTGGACATCAAGGGCTACACCTTC | CSALDIKGYTF
- | TRBJ1-6 | - | TRBV9 | TGTGCCAGCAGCGTAGCAGGGCGGGATTCACCCCTCCACTTT | CASSVAGRDSPLHF
- | TRBJ1-2 | - | TRBV5-1 | TGCGCCAGCAGCTTGGAGGTGAATACAAGGCATGGCTACACCTTC | CASSLEVNTRHGYTF
- | TRBJ1-5 | - | TRBV7-8 | TGTGCCAGCAGCTTAGGGACAAATCAGCCCCAGCATTTT | CASSLGTNQPQHF
TRBD1 | TRBJ2-3 | - | TRBV6-5 | TGTGCCAGCAAGGGGACAGGGCGCACAGATACGCAGTATTTT | CASKGTGRTDTQYF
- | TRBJ2-2 | - | TRBV2 | TGTGCCAGCACCGAGGGGCCCTTGGCCGGGGAGCTGTTTTTT | CASTEGPLAGELFF
- | TRBJ2-2 | once | TRBV7-9 | TGTGCCAGCAGCTTAGCGGGCCGAGGTATTCCCGGGGAGCTGTTTTTT | CASSLAGRGIPGELFF
- | TRBJ2-7 | - | TRBV18 | TGTGCCAGCTCACGAGGTTCGTTAACCTACGAGCAGTACTTC | CASSRGSLTYEQYF
- | TRBJ1-4 | - | TRBV7-9 | TGTGCCACCAATGTAGGCCAAGCAACTAATGAAAAACTGTTTTTT | CATNVGQATNEKLFF
TRBD1 | TRBJ1-1 | - | TRBV5-1 | TGCGCCAGCAGCTTACAGGGGGGAGACACTGAAGCTTTCTTT | CASSLQGGDTEAFF
TRBD1 | TRBJ2-7 | - | TRBV27 | TGTGCCAGCAGTTTAAGAATTTCGACAGGGGGCCACTACGAGCAGTACTTC | CASSLRISTGGHYEQYF
- | TRBJ2-5 | - | TRBV14 | TGTGCCAGCAGCCCAGGACTCTGGACCCAGTACTTC | CASSPGLWTQYF
- | TRBJ2-7 | - | TRBV27 | TGTGCCGAAATTTCCTACGAGCAGTACTTC | CAEISYEQYF
- | TRBJ1-4 | - | TRBV6-1 | TGTGCCAGCAGTGAGGGGGGGTCCGATGAAAAACTGTTTTTT | CASSEGGSDEKLFF